The T cell receptor (beta chain) under discussion was sequenced for a study of T cell responses to AZD1222 COVID-19 vaccine. General study results and limits: Baseline seropositivity occurred in only a handful of AZD1222 recipients. Clonal diversity may have been underestimated, and the donors were mostly white British, with more females than males. Two AZD1222 administrations were followed by greater Spike-specific TCR breadth and depth.

This CDR3 is built from 18 residues. The V gene's germline CDR1 is LGHNA and CDR2 YNFKEQ. The V gene lost 1 base and the J gene lost 0 bases, with 16 bases spanning the gap. Sequencing was performed with immunoSEQ multiplex PCR; in TCRdb, only in-frame clones are kept and a portion is missing. The profile covers more than 95,000 clones, with around 92% appearing a single time and 2.9% taken by the ten largest. Regarding this clone: Its antigen is still unknown.

The sample was peripheral blood, taken on day 0 of AZD1222 vaccination. The chain combines TRBV4-2 with TRBJ1-5, with a tentative D call TRBD1 (6 bases). This receptor was obtained from an adult in good health. The DNA for the CDR3 is TGTGCCAGCAGCCAAGCCGAGGGGGGGCGATATAGCAATCAGCCCCAGCATTTT. Its protein is CASSQAEGGRYSNQPQHF.